These T cell receptor beta chains were read from a single sample in a study of cytomegalovirus exposure and HLA in healthy donors. The data were produced by immunoSEQ multiplex PCR, yet TCRdb's version contains in-frame clones alone and is incomplete. This table holds about 280,000 clones, 88% found once. Material for sequencing was PBMCs. Receptors were obtained from a young woman in good health and CMV-seronegative. CDR3s include the opening cysteine and the closing phenylalanine or tryptophan. D genes are given only for firm matches. The listing skips clone size in some rows; elsewhere it reads once, few, many or a size class.

j_gene | d_gene | v_gene | abundance | CDR3aa | CDR3nt
TRBJ2-3 | TRBD1 | TRBV10-2 | - | CASNRQGGADTQYF | TGCGCCAGTAACCGACAGGGCGGCGCAGATACGCAGTATTTT
TRBJ2-1 | TRBD1 | TRBV9 | - | CASSVGDRGNEQFF | TGTGCCAGCAGCGTGGGGGACAGGGGCAATGAGCAGTTCTTC
TRBJ2-7 | TRBD1 | TRBV5-1 | - | CASSGTGWYEQYF | TGCGCCAGCAGCGGGACAGGGTGGTACGAGCAGTACTTC
TRBJ2-7 | - | TRBV4-1 | once | CASSLGVATYEQYF | TGCGCCAGCAGCCTGGGCGTGGCCACCTACGAGCAGTACTTC
TRBJ2-7 | TRBD2 | TRBV11-1 | - | CASSLAVLAGVKEQYF | TGTGCCAGCAGCTTAGCGGTACTAGCGGGAGTAAAAGAGCAGTACTTC
TRBJ2-1 | TRBD1 | TRBV28 | - | CASSLATGGIYNEQFF | TGTGCCAGCAGTCTCGCAACAGGGGGAATCTACAATGAGCAGTTCTTC
TRBJ2-7 | - | TRBV6-5 | - | CASHRLPGGEQYF | TGTGCCAGCCACCGACTGCCTGGTGGCGAGCAGTACTTC
TRBJ1-2 | - | TRBV6-5 | - | CASSYSGANYGYTF | TGTGCCAGCAGTTACTCGGGGGCGAACTATGGCTACACCTTC
TRBJ2-7 | TRBD1 | TRBV28 | once | CASRGKGALSSYEQYF | TGTGCCAGCAGGGGGAAGGGGGCCCTAAGCTCCTACGAGCAGTACTTC
TRBJ2-5 | - | TRBV25-1 | - | CASSDPARARETQYF | TGTGCCAGCAGTGATCCGGCCAGGGCCCGAGAGACCCAGTACTTC
TRBJ1-4 | - | TRBV6-5 | - | CASSSEGGNEKLFF | TGTGCCAGCAGTTCCGAGGGGGGGAACGAAAAACTGTTTTTT
TRBJ2-7 | - | TRBV4-1 | - | CASSQARRPYEQYF | TGCGCCAGCAGCCAAGCTAGGCGGCCCTACGAGCAGTACTTC
TRBJ1-2 | TRBD1 | TRBV5-4 | - | CASSPGQGVCTF | TGTGCCAGCAGTCCGGGACAGGGGGTATGCACCTTC
TRBJ1-2 | - | TRBV7-8 | - | CASSPGWAGNGYTF | TGTGCCAGCAGCCCCGGTTGGGCAGGGAATGGCTACACCTTC
TRBJ2-2 | - | TRBV29-1 | - | CSVEGGLLNTGELFF | TGCAGCGTTGAAGGGGGACTTCTGAACACCGGGGAGCTGTTTTTT
TRBJ2-1 | TRBD2 | TRBV5-1 | - | CASRTGLAGKDEQFF | TGCGCCAGCAGAACCGGACTAGCTGGGAAGGATGAGCAGTTCTTC
TRBJ1-1 | TRBD1 | TRBV28 | - | CASSYHSAGGKNTEAFF | TGTGCCAGCAGTTACCATTCGGCAGGGGGGAAGAACACTGAAGCTTTCTTT
TRBJ2-7 | - | TRBV13 | - | CASSRGGGVHYEQYF | TGTGCCAGCAGCAGAGGAGGAGGGGTCCACTACGAGCAGTACTTC
TRBJ1-1 | - | TRBV6-6 | - | CASGDSEAFF | TGTGCCAGCGGAGACAGTGAAGCTTTCTTT
TRBJ2-1 | TRBD2 | TRBV7-9 | - | CASSKKVGGPINEQFF | TGTGCCAGCAGCAAAAAAGTGGGAGGGCCGATTAATGAGCAGTTCTTC
TRBJ2-7 | TRBD1 | TRBV10-1 | - | CASSQPGTGDYEQYF | TGCGCCAGCAGTCAACCCGGGACAGGGGACTACGAGCAGTACTTC
TRBJ1-2 | - | TRBV4-3 | - | CASSPDIFYGYTF | TGCGCCAGCAGCCCCGACATTTTCTATGGCTACACCTTC
TRBJ1-4 | - | TRBV28 | - | CASIGGYNEKLFF | TGTGCCAGCATTGGCGGTTATAATGAAAAACTGTTTTTT
TRBJ2-7 | TRBD1 | TRBV7-2 | - | CASSLSGTGYEQYF | TGTGCCAGCAGCTTATCCGGGACAGGGTACGAGCAGTACTTC
TRBJ1-1 | TRBD1 | TRBV2 | - | CASRGTANTEAFF | TGTGCCAGCAGGGGGACAGCGAACACTGAAGCTTTCTTT
TRBJ2-3 | TRBD2 | TRBV7-6 | - | CASSAGLAVTATDTQYF | TGTGCCAGCAGCGCGGGACTAGCGGTTACGGCCACAGATACGCAGTATTTT
TRBJ1-2 | - | TRBV20-1 | - | CSASRGEGYTF | TGCAGTGCTAGCAGGGGTGAGGGCTACACCTTC
TRBJ2-2 | TRBD2 | TRBV10-2 | - | CASCRRGASGELFF | TGCGCCAGCTGCCGGCGGGGGGCATCCGGGGAGCTGTTTTTT
TRBJ2-3 | TRBD2 | TRBV25-1 | - | CASSDPLGLAGTDTQYF | TGTGCCAGCAGTGATCCGTTGGGACTAGCGGGCACAGATACGCAGTATTTT
TRBJ2-1 | - | TRBV28 | - | CASTMADRDYNEQFF | TGTGCCAGCACCATGGCGGACAGAGACTACAATGAGCAGTTCTTC
TRBJ2-1 | - | TRBV5-1 | - | CASSLDAPEQFF | TGCGCCAGCAGCTTGGATGCGCCCGAGCAGTTCTTC
TRBJ1-1 | - | TRBV9 | - | CASSVDLGGTEAFF | TGTGCCAGCAGCGTAGATCTGGGAGGGACTGAAGCTTTCTTT
TRBJ2-3 | - | TRBV27 | - | CASSFSRAGDTQYF | TGTGCCAGCAGTTTCAGTAGGGCGGGGGATACGCAGTATTTT
TRBJ2-7 | TRBD1 | TRBV7-2 | once | CASSSGTGAAYEQYF | TGTGCCAGCAGCTCCGGGACAGGGGCAGCCTACGAGCAGTACTTC
TRBJ2-1 | - | TRBV7-2 | - | CASSLESLTNEQFF | TGTGCCAGCAGCTTAGAATCACTAACCAATGAGCAGTTCTTC
TRBJ2-7 | TRBD1 | TRBV10-3 | - | CAISESGQGYEQYF | TGTGCCATCAGTGAGTCGGGACAGGGCTACGAGCAGTACTTC
TRBJ1-6 | - | TRBV2 | - | CASSGGINSYNSPLHF | TGTGCCAGCAGTGGAGGAATTAATTCCTATAATTCACCCCTCCACTTT
TRBJ1-2 | TRBD1 | TRBV19 | - | CASSITGGQGARAYGYTF | TGTGCCAGTAGTATAACGGGCGGTCAGGGGGCGCGGGCCTATGGCTACACCTTC
TRBJ1-1 | - | TRBV5-4 | - | CASTPLQGVGTEAFF | TGTGCCAGCACCCCCCTACAGGGTGTGGGCACTGAAGCTTTCTTT
TRBJ2-7 | TRBD2 | TRBV11-2 | - | CASTSLAGGPSEQYF | TGTGCCAGCACCTCTCTAGCGGGAGGGCCCTCCGAGCAGTACTTC
TRBJ2-5 | TRBD2 | TRBV7-2 | - | CASSLGGSETQYF | TGTGCCAGCAGCTTAGGCGGGAGTGAGACCCAGTACTTC
TRBJ1-1 | TRBD1 | TRBV28 | - | CASSLTGGDPMNTEAFF | TGTGCCAGCAGTCTGACAGGGGGGGACCCCATGAACACTGAAGCTTTCTTT
TRBJ2-3 | TRBD2 | TRBV15 | - | CATSRDSGGAAGVVDTQYF | TGTGCCACCAGCAGAGATAGCGGGGGGGCTGCGGGAGTGGTAGATACGCAGTATTTT
TRBJ1-3 | - | TRBV7-3 | - | CASSLRSGPGNTIYF | TGTGCCAGCAGCTTAAGATCTGGGCCTGGAAACACCATATATTTT
TRBJ1-3 | TRBD1 | TRBV2 | - | CASSALQGVSGNTIYF | TGTGCCAGCAGTGCTCTCCAGGGGGTCTCTGGAAACACCATATATTTT
TRBJ2-7 | TRBD2 | TRBV28 | - | CASSFSGSPGREQYF | TGTGCCAGCAGCTTTAGCGGGAGCCCCGGTCGTGAGCAGTACTTC
TRBJ1-1 | - | TRBV11-2 | - | CASSSGRGLTEAFF | TGTGCCAGCAGCTCAGGTCGGGGGTTAACTGAAGCTTTCTTT
TRBJ2-7 | TRBD2 | TRBV2 | - | CATSGTSGRQQSEQYF | TGTGCCACCTCCGGGACTAGCGGGAGGCAGCAATCCGAGCAGTACTTC
TRBJ1-4 | TRBD1 | TRBV4-3 | - | CASSQDSGDRVNEKLFF | TGCGCCAGCAGCCAAGATTCAGGAGACAGGGTCAACGAAAAACTGTTTTTT
TRBJ1-2 | - | TRBV5-1 | few | CASSSENRASGGGYTF | TGCGCCAGCAGCTCAGAAAACAGGGCGTCGGGCGGTGGCTACACCTTC
TRBJ1-2 | - | TRBV9 | - | CASSVDPDRQEYGYTF | TGTGCCAGCAGCGTCGATCCGGACAGACAGGAGTATGGCTACACCTTC
TRBJ2-7 | TRBD2 | TRBV28 | - | CASRSGTSGRNF | TGTGCCAGCAGGTCCGGGACTAGCGGGAGAAATTTC
TRBJ2-2 | TRBD2 | TRBV4-3 | once | CASSQGAGGDTGELFF | TGCGCCAGCAGCCAAGGCGCGGGAGGCGACACCGGGGAGCTGTTTTTT
TRBJ1-1 | TRBD1 | TRBV30 | - | CAWSVGDSEAFF | TGTGCCTGGAGTGTAGGGGACAGTGAAGCTTTCTTT